The rows below give T cell receptor beta chains drawn from one sample of a study of OX40 agonist ivuxolimab in advanced cancers. TCRdb keeps only in-frame clones here, not all; method: immunoSEQ multiplex PCR. This table holds 90,000 to 100,000 clones, around 95% found once. Source: CD4+ or CD8+ T cells sorted from blood, taken in a trial of the OX40 agonist ivuxolimab. All receptors derive from an adult with an advanced solid tumor such as melanoma, head and neck, liver or kidney cancer. The CDR3 runs from the conserved cysteine through the conserved F or W. A D gene is named only where the DNA matches it firmly. Rows give clone size only sometimes, using once, few, many, or a class for an expanded clone.

DNA | CDR3 | J | size | D | V
TGTGCCAGCAGCTTCCAGGGAGGGGGCACAGATACGCAGTATTTT | CASSFQGGGTDTQYF | TRBJ2-3 | . | TRBD2 | TRBV7-3
TGTGCCAGCAGCTTTGCAGGGTCGGAGACCCAGTACTTC | CASSFAGSETQYF | TRBJ2-5 | . | . | TRBV7-2
TGCGCCAGCAGCCAAGACAGAAGCCGACCAACTCATGGCTACACCTTC | CASSQDRSRPTHGYTF | TRBJ1-2 | . | . | TRBV4-1
TGTGCCAGTAGTCATACTAGCGGGGGGGCGAATGAGCAGTTCTTC | CASSHTSGGANEQFF | TRBJ2-1 | . | TRBD2 | TRBV19
TGCAGCGTTGAGGGTGTCGAGGTTGAGCAGTTCTTC | CSVEGVEVEQFF | TRBJ2-1 | . | . | TRBV29-1
TGTGCCAGCAGAATGACAGGGGGCCTCTCCTACGAGCAGTACTTC | CASRMTGGLSYEQYF | TRBJ2-7 | few | TRBD1 | TRBV2
TGTGCCAGCAGCGCGACAGGGGGCGCTTACAATGAGCAGTTCTTC | CASSATGGAYNEQFF | TRBJ2-1 | . | TRBD1 | TRBV7-2
TGTGCCAGCAGGGGAATCCGGGACAGCAACTACGAGCAGTACTTC | CASRGIRDSNYEQYF | TRBJ2-7 | once | TRBD1 | TRBV28
TGTGCCAGCACCCCGACAGAATCCCCCTACGAGCAGTACTTC | CASTPTESPYEQYF | TRBJ2-7 | . | . | TRBV7-9
TGTGCCAGCAGCTTAAATGGACTAGCGGCCTACGAGCAGTACTTC | CASSLNGLAAYEQYF | TRBJ2-7 | . | TRBD2 | TRBV7-8
TGTGCCTGGAATTCCGGAAGCACTGAAGCTTTCTTT | CAWNSGSTEAFF | TRBJ1-1 | few | . | TRBV30
TGTGCCAGCAGACCCGAAGGGGAGAACACCGGGGAGCTGTTTTTT | CASRPEGENTGELFF | TRBJ2-2 | . | . | TRBV28
TGTGCCAGTTCCCCGGCTGGGACTGAAGCTTTCTTT | CASSPAGTEAFF | TRBJ1-1 | . | . | TRBV19
TGTGCCAGCAGTACCCGGGTACAGATAAACACTGAAGCTTTCTTT | CASSTRVQINTEAFF | TRBJ1-1 | . | . | TRBV28
TGTGCCAGCAGCTTACCTGGACTAGCGTTCAATGAGCAGTTCTTC | CASSLPGLAFNEQFF | TRBJ2-1 | once | TRBD2 | TRBV7-9
TGTGCCAGCAGCCCCCTCACGCCAGGGAGCCCCCAAGAGACCCAGTACTTC | CASSPLTPGSPQETQYF | TRBJ2-5 | once | . | TRBV7-9
TGTGCCAGCGGTGGAGGCTCTGACTCTGGAAACACCATATATTTT | CASGGGSDSGNTIYF | TRBJ1-3 | . | . | TRBV6-1
TGTGCCAGCAGCCAAGGTATGGGAAATTATGGCTACACCTTC | CASSQGMGNYGYTF | TRBJ1-2 | . | . | TRBV4-2
TGTGCCAGCAGCCGGACAGCGCCTCCGGGGGAGACCCAGTACTTC | CASSRTAPPGETQYF | TRBJ2-5 | . | . | TRBV7-8
TGTGCCAGCACCCTAAGTGGACAGTCGAGCTCCTACGAGCAGTACTTC | CASTLSGQSSSYEQYF | TRBJ2-7 | . | . | TRBV7-2
TGTGCAAGTCAGGGCGACGGGGGGACGGCCCTCGAGCAGTACTTC | CASQGDGGTALEQYF | TRBJ2-7 | . | . | TRBV12-2
TGTGCCATTGCGAACACCGGGGAGCTGTTTTTT | CAIANTGELFF | TRBJ2-2 | . | . | TRBV10-3
TGTGCCAGCAGCTCGAGGACAGGCTCCAATCAGCCCCAGCATTTT | CASSSRTGSNQPQHF | TRBJ1-5 | . | TRBD1 | TRBV7-9
TGTGCCAGCAGGCTAGGGACAGGCGCCTACGAGCAGTACTTC | CASRLGTGAYEQYF | TRBJ2-7 | . | TRBD1 | TRBV28
TGTGCCAGCTCACCCTCCCCGGAGCTCTCCTACAATGAGCAGTTCTTC | CASSPSPELSYNEQFF | TRBJ2-1 | . | . | TRBV18
TGTGCCAGCAGCCGAACCGGGCCCGGTGACGAGCAGTACTTC | CASSRTGPGDEQYF | TRBJ2-7 | . | . | TRBV7-3
TGTGCCAGCAGTGAAAGACACCTCTCTAGCCATAGCAATCAGCCCCAGCATTTT | CASSERHLSSHSNQPQHF | TRBJ1-5 | . | . | TRBV6-1
TGTGCCAGCAGCCGCACCGGGACAGGGGGCCTAGGAAACACCGGGGAGCTGTTTTTT | CASSRTGTGGLGNTGELFF | TRBJ2-2 | . | TRBD1 | TRBV7-6
TGTGCCAGCAGTTTATGGGGTGAAGGCGAGCAGTACTTC | CASSLWGEGEQYF | TRBJ2-7 | once | . | TRBV27
TGTGCCAGTAGTTTGGGGCCTAGCGGGAGCGCAGATACGCAGTATTTT | CASSLGPSGSADTQYF | TRBJ2-3 | . | TRBD2 | TRBV19
TGTGCCAGTAGTATCCCCGGGGATGTGGAGCAGTTCTTC | CASSIPGDVEQFF | TRBJ2-1 | . | . | TRBV19
TGTGCCAGCAGCTTAGTCGGGCAGCGGGGAGGGGTAGAGACCCAGTACTTC | CASSLVGQRGGVETQYF | TRBJ2-5 | once | TRBD2 | TRBV7-8
TGTGCCAGCAGTTTACTCGGGGAGACCCAGTACTTC | CASSLLGETQYF | TRBJ2-5 | . | . | TRBV27
TGTGCCAGCACTTCAGAGGGGACCCAGTACTTC | CASTSEGTQYF | TRBJ2-5 | . | . | TRBV5-4
TGTGCCAGCAGTGAGCGGACAGGGGGGCCAGATACGCAGTATTTT | CASSERTGGPDTQYF | TRBJ2-3 | . | TRBD1 | TRBV25-1
TGCAGCGCTCTACAGGGCTCCTACAATGAGCAGTTCTTC | CSALQGSYNEQFF | TRBJ2-1 | once | . | TRBV29-1
TGTGCCAGCAGTCTAAAGGTCCGGGACAGGGGTACAGATACGCAGTATTTT | CASSLKVRDRGTDTQYF | TRBJ2-3 | . | TRBD1 | TRBV27
TGTGCCAGCAGCCAACCGGGACTAGAGACTCCAGATACGCAGTATTTT | CASSQPGLETPDTQYF | TRBJ2-3 | . | TRBD2 | TRBV28
TGTGCCAGCAGCTTGTCCGGGCGCTACACCTTC | CASSLSGRYTF | TRBJ1-2 | . | . | TRBV5-4
TGTGCCAGCAGTTTATCGCTGAGGACTGAAGCTTTCTTT | CASSLSLRTEAFF | TRBJ1-1 | once | . | TRBV27
TGCGCCAGCAGCCCAGGTCCAGGGGATAATTCACCCCTCCACTTT | CASSPGPGDNSPLHF | TRBJ1-6 | large | . | TRBV5-1
TGTGCCAGCAGTTTTACGACGGGGATGAACACTGAAGCTTTCTTT | CASSFTTGMNTEAFF | TRBJ1-1 | . | . | TRBV28
TGTGCCAGCACCCTTACTAGCGGTGCGCGGGCCGGGGAGCTGTTTTTT | CASTLTSGARAGELFF | TRBJ2-2 | . | TRBD2 | TRBV11-1
TGTGCCAGCAGCTTAGCGGACAATGAGCAGTTCTTC | CASSLADNEQFF | TRBJ2-1 | . | . | TRBV5-4
TGTGCCAGTAGTCCCGAGCAGGGGGAGCCCTACGAGCAGTACTTC | CASSPEQGEPYEQYF | TRBJ2-7 | . | TRBD1 | TRBV19
TGTGCCAGTAGTGATCAGAGAACAGGGCGGGTCTACGAGCAGTACTTC | CASSDQRTGRVYEQYF | TRBJ2-7 | . | . | TRBV19
TGTGCCAGCAGTGTTCGCGTGGCCGAGGTCCTCAATCAGCCCCAGCATTTT | CASSVRVAEVLNQPQHF | TRBJ1-5 | once | . | TRBV6-1
TGTGCCAGCAGCCCCGGGACAACCTACGAGCAGTACTTC | CASSPGTTYEQYF | TRBJ2-7 | . | . | TRBV28
TGTGCCAGCAAGGACGGACTAGCCCTGGAGACCCAGTACTTC | CASKDGLALETQYF | TRBJ2-5 | . | TRBD2 | TRBV11-2
TGTGCCAGCAGCTCACCTAAGGAGGGACGGGCTCGCTACGAGCAGTACTTC | CASSSPKEGRARYEQYF | TRBJ2-7 | . | . | TRBV9
TGTGCCAGTAGTCAAGGGACTAGCGTCAACGAGCAGTACTTC | CASSQGTSVNEQYF | TRBJ2-7 | . | TRBD2 | TRBV19
TGTGCCAGCAGCTTGCCGACAGGAGGGTTTGGAAAACTGTTTTTT | CASSLPTGGFGKLFF | TRBJ1-4 | . | . | TRBV7-9
TGTGCCAGCAGCTTGTTACAGGCCAACTACGAGCAGTACTTC | CASSLLQANYEQYF | TRBJ2-7 | . | . | TRBV5-6
TGTGCCAGCAGCCGGGGCGCTCAAGAGACCCAGTACTTC | CASSRGAQETQYF | TRBJ2-5 | . | . | TRBV5-6
TGTGCCACTAACTCCGGGACAGGGGCATACAATGAGCAGTTCTTC | CATNSGTGAYNEQFF | TRBJ2-1 | . | TRBD1 | TRBV27
TGTGCCAGTAGTATAGCCCCGGGGGCGGGCTACGAGCAGTACTTC | CASSIAPGAGYEQYF | TRBJ2-7 | . | . | TRBV19
TGTGCCAGCAGGCAAGCCTTCGAAATGATTCAGTACTTC | CASRQAFEMIQYF | TRBJ2-4 | . | . | TRBV11-2